This T cell receptor beta chain was documented in a study of blood T cell repertoires in COVID-19. For the study at large: Samples taken during acute and convalescent COVID-19 were collected in the United States, Italy and Spain. Sample material is recorded as cDNA or gDNA derived from T cells, B-cell-depleted T cells, or PBMCs.

Per the original data handling: Reference gene primer amplification yielded estimated nucleated cell counts. This table comes from immunoSEQ multiplex PCR, and its TCRdb copy is limited to in-frame clones, with some not included. Clone size and the V and J calls come from that table; the DNA yielded D and trimming. In the table there are some 63,000 clones, 79% of which are singletons. Trimming removed 6 bases from V and 12 bases from J; junction bases left unmatched: 13. Germline CDR1 is MNHNY and CDR2 is SVGAGI (reference sequence). The CDR3 has 13 residues. This TCR was recovered from a human donor in a cohort sampled during active COVID-19. The chain is built from TRBV6-6 and TRBJ2-7, with 8 positions matching TRBD1. The sample consisted of peripheral blood. This CDR3 is CASSSLGQDVAYF. DNA for the CDR3: TGTGCCAGCAGCTCTCTGGGACAGGACGTTGCGTACTTC.